A single sample gave rise to the 14 T cell receptor beta chains below, sequenced in a study of tumor-infiltrating lymphocytes in localized non-small cell lung cancer. Profiling relied on immunoSEQ multiplex PCR, and the TCRdb table lists in-frame clones only, not all of them. The top ten hold approximately 8.4% of the sample, which has 12,000 or so clones, 84% seen once. The sample taken for sequencing was lung tumor tissue. These receptors all stem from a human donor with non-small cell lung cancer.

This clone was counted only a few times. The chain joins TRBV28 to TRBJ1-1, with TRBD1 identical over 11 bases. There are 15 residues in the CDR3. V was clipped by 6 bases and J by 11 bases; unmatched bases: 14. Germline lookup yields CDR1 MDHEN and CDR2 SYDVKM. The CDR3, as DNA: TGTGCCAGCAGGTTTCGCGGACAGGGGGCGGTCACGGCTTTCTTT. It is translated as CASRFRGQGAVTAFF.

This sequence joins TRBV18 and TRBJ1-5; 7 bases are shared with TRBD1. Unmatched junction bases numbered 2, after V lost 4 bases and J lost 2 bases. Germline values: CDR1 KGHSH, CDR2 LQKENI. CDR3 length: 14 amino acids. In DNA, the CDR3 is TGTGCCAGCTCACTTGGACAGGGCAATCAGCCCCAGCATTTT. It is translated as CASSLGQGNQPQHF.

This clone appeared a few times. V is TRBV5-1 and J is TRBJ2-1; 7 bases agree with TRBD1. Germline CDR1 reads SGHRS; CDR2 reads YFSETQ. V lost 4 bases, J lost 10 bases, and 11 bases stayed unmatched. The CDR3 is 14 residues long. The CDR3 protein is CASSPVTGLAEQFF. The CDR3 DNA reads as TGCGCCAGCAGCCCTGTGACAGGGTTGGCCGAGCAGTTCTTC. Together with reference TRBV5-1 and TRBJ2-1, the CDR3 gives the full variable domain: KAGVTQTPRYLIKTRGQQVTLSCSPISGHRSVSWYQQTPGQGLQFLFEYFSETQRNKGNFPGRFSGRQFSNSRSEMNVSTLELGDSALYLCASSPVTGLAEQFFGPGTRLTVL.

V is TRBV6-5 and J is TRBJ2-5; TRBD2 matches at 11 bases. Unmatched junction bases numbered 6, after V lost 7 bases and J lost 5 bases. The CDR3 is made up of 14 amino acids. Germline V gene lookup returns CDR1 MNHEY and CDR2 SVGAGI. The CDR3 DNA sequence: TGTGCCAGCACTACTAGCGGGAGTAGTGAGACCCAGTACTTC. Translating it yields CASTTSGSSETQYF.

J is TRBJ2-5 and V is TRBV5-6, with 8 bases matching TRBD1. The CDR3 runs to 13 residues. Germline CDR1 SGHDT, CDR2 YYEEEE. V was clipped by 3 bases and J by 6 bases; unmatched bases: 4. The CDR3 bases are TGTGCCAGCAGCTATCAGGGGGCCCAGACCCAGTACTTC. Protein sequence: CASSYQGAQTQYF. Complete variable domain (other parts from reference TRBV5-6 and TRBJ2-5): DAGVTQSPTHLIKTRGQQVTLRCSPKSGHDTVSWYQQALGQGPQFIFQYYEEEERQRGNFPDRFSGHQFPNYSSELNVNALLLGDSALYLCASSYQGAQTQYFGPGTRLLVL.

The DNA of the CDR3 is TGTGCCAGCAGTTACGGGCAGGGCTATGGGGCCAACGTCCTGACTTTC. Translation gives CASSYGQGYGANVLTF. The chain is built from TRBV6-6 and TRBJ2-6; maybe TRBD1 (5 bases). Deletions cut 2 bases from V and 3 bases from J, with 11 bases between. This CDR3 region has 16 residues. Germline CDR1 reads MNHNY; CDR2 reads SVGAGI (reference sequence).

The V gene is TRBV18, the J gene TRBJ2-7; D is perhaps TRBD2 (5 bases). Germline assignment: CDR1 KGHSH and CDR2 LQKENI. The CDR3 totals 14 residues. The germline V and J ends were trimmed by 1 base and 1 base, with 8 bases remaining between them. The CDR3 DNA reads as TGTGCCAGCTCACCACAGCAGCGGTCCTACGAGCAGTACTTC. This codes for CASSPQQRSYEQYF.

The chain employs TRBV7-2 and TRBJ2-5; 12 bases match TRBD2. The CDR3 is 17 amino acids. V was pared by 0 bases and J by 1 base, with 3 bases of the junction left unmatched. CDR1 SGHTA and CDR2 FQGNSA come from the germline V gene. The CDR3 DNA reads TGTGCCAGCAGCTTAGCGGGGACTAGCGGGCCCCAAGAGACCCAGTACTTC. It encodes CASSLAGTSGPQETQYF.

V usage is TRBV10-3 and J usage is TRBJ1-1; maybe TRBD1 (6 bases). The CDR3 contains 17 residues. CDR1 ENHRY and CDR2 SYGVKD come from the germline V gene. The germline V and J ends were trimmed by 2 bases and 4 bases, with 20 bases remaining between them. CDR3 nucleotide sequence: TGTGCCATCAGTGAGGGAGTCCTACGGGGGGCGTCCACTGAAGCTTTCTTT. Its translation: CAISEGVLRGASTEAFF.

Of note for this clone: Sequence at one end of the junction differs from germline and may be a read error. V is TRBV7-6 and J is TRBJ2-1; TRBD2 matches at 7 bases. The CDR3 loop spans 14 amino acids. Germline CDR1 and CDR2: SGHVS and FNYEAQ. In DNA form, the CDR3 reads TGTGCCAGCAGATTAGCGGGTCCCCACAATGAGCAGTTCTTC. It specifies CASRLAGPHNEQFF.

The V call is TRBV7-7, the J call TRBJ2-1; 14 bases align to TRBD2. This CDR3 contains 17 residues. J was trimmed by 8 bases and V by 5 bases; bases with no gene match: 11. Germline assignment: CDR1 SSHAT and CDR2 FNYEAQ (reference sequence). Written as DNA, the CDR3 is TGTGCCAGCAGCCCCAGGAGGGGACTAGCGGGAGTTCATGAGCAGTTCTTC. Amino acids: CASSPRRGLAGVHEQFF.

The chain combines TRBV7-6 with TRBJ1-1; 7 bases agree with TRBD1. This CDR3 contains 13 residues. From germline, CDR1 is SGHVS and CDR2 FNYEAQ. V shed 5 bases and J 5 bases; nucleotides not matched to a gene: 5. In DNA, the CDR3 is TGTGCCAGCAGCATACAGGGGACAACTGAAGCTTTCTTT. As protein: CASSIQGTTEAFF. The full variable domain, its missing parts supplied by reference TRBV7-6 and TRBJ1-1, is GAGVSQSPRYKVTKRGQDVALRCDPISGHVSLYWYRQALGQGPEFLTYFNYEAQQDKSGLPNDRFSAERPEGSISTLTIQRTEQRDSAMYRCASSIQGTTEAFFGQGTRLTVV.

V is TRBV30 and J is TRBJ2-6; tentatively, D is TRBD2 (6 bases). The CDR3 contains 17 residues. Deletions cut 7 bases from V and 0 bases from J, with 19 bases between. Per germline, CDR1 GTSNPN and CDR2 SVGIG (reference sequence). The CDR3 bases are TGTGCCTCCCAGGGTTTTAGGACTACCTCTGGGGCCAACGTCCTGACTTTC. Its translation: CASQGFRTTSGANVLTF.

The J gene is TRBJ1-2, the V gene TRBV6-4, with a possible D match to TRBD1 (5 bases). The CDR3 is made up of 14 amino acids. The germline gives CDR1 MRHNA, CDR2 SNTAGT. With 3 bases removed from V and 5 bases from J, the gap between germline ends came to 13 bases. As DNA, the CDR3 is TGTGCCAGCAGTGAAGGTGACAGCACATATGGCTACACCTTC. Translated, it gives CASSEGDSTYGYTF.